The sequence of this T cell receptor beta chain was determined in a study of T cells after yellow fever vaccination. Study-level points and caveats: A faster peak, day 5 versus 15, was reached by the weaker secondary response. After the booster, over 95% of CD4 and more than 85% of CD8 primary-response clones were re-detected. A small proportion of clonotypes was detected in both the CD4 and CD8 compartments.

Germline lookup yields CDR1 SNHLY and CDR2 FYNNEI. The CDR3 runs to 14 residues. J gave up 6 bases and V 4 bases, and 7 bases lay outside the gene matches. TCRdb passed the 5' RACE reads through MiXCR, listing each CDR3 protein once. This sample carries some 340,000 distinct CDR3 sequences, over 8.5% of them seen once, and the ten largest clones take 3% to 3.5%. This clonotype was recorded at least ten times. No antigen is known for it. The chain has TRBV2 and TRBJ1-1; 8 bases line up with TRBD1. The TCR sequence derives from a young man who received the YFV17D yellow fever vaccine. This material consisted of CD4+ T cells sorted from PBMCs, taken 45 days after the yellow fever booster vaccination. CDR3 sequence reads: CASSANRGFPEAFF. The CDR3 DNA follows: TGTGCCAGCAGTGCTAACAGGGGGTTCCCTGAAGCTTTCTTT.